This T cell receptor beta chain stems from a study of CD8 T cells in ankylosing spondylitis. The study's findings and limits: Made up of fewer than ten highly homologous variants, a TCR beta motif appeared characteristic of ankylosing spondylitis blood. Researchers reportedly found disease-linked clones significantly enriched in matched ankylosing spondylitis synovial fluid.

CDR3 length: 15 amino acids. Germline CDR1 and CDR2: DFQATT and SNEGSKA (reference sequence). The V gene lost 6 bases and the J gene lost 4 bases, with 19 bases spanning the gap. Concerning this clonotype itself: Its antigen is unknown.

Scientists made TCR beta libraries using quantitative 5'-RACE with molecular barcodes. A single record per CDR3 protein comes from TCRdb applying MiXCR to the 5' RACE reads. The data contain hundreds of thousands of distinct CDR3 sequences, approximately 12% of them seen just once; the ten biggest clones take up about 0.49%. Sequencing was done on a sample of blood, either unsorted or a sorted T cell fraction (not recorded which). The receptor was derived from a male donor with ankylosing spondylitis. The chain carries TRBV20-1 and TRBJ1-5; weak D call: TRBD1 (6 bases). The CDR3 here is CSATPRGQRNQPQHF. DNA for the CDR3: TGCAGTGCAACTCCCCGGGGGCAGAGGAATCAGCCCCAGCATTTT.